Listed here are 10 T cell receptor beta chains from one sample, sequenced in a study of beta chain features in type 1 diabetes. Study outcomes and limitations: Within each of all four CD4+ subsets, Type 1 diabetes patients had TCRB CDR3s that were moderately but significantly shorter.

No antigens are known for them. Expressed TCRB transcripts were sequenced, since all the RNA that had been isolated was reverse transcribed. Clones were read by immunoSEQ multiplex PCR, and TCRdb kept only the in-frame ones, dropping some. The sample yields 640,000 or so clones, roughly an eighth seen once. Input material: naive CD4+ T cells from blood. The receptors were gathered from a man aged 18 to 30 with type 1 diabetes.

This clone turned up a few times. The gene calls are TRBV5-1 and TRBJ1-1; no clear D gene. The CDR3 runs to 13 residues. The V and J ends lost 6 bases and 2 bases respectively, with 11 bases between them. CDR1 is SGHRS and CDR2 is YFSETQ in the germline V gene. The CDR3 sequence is CASMWDGNTEAFF. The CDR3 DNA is TGCGCCAGCATGTGGGATGGAAACACTGAAGCTTTCTTT.

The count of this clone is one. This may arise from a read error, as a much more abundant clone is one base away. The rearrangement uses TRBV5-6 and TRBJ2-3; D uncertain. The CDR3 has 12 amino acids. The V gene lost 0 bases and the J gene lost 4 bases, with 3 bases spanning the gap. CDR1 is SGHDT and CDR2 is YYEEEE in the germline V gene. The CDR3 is CASSLDADTQYF. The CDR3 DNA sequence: TGTGCCAGCAGCTTGGATGCAGATACGCAGTATTTT.

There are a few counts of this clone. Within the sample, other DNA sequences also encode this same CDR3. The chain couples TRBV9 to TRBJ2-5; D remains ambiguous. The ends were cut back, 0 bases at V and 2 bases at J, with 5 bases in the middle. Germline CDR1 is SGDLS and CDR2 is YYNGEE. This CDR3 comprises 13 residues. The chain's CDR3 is CASSVGRQETQYF. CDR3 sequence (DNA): TGTGCCAGCAGCGTAGGGCGGCAAGAGACCCAGTACTTC.

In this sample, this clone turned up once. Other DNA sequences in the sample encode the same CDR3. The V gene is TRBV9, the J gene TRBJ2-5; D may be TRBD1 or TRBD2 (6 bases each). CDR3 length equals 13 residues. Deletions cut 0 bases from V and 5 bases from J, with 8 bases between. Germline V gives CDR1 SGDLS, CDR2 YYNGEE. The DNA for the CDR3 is TGTGCCAGCAGCGTAGCCGGGGGCGAGACCCAGTACTTC. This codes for CASSVAGGETQYF.

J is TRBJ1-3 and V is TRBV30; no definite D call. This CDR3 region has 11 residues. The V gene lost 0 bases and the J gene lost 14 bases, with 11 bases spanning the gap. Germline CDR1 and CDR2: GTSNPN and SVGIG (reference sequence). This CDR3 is CAWSVTSSVYF. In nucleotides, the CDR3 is TGTGCCTGGAGTGTAACTAGTTCGGTATATTTT.

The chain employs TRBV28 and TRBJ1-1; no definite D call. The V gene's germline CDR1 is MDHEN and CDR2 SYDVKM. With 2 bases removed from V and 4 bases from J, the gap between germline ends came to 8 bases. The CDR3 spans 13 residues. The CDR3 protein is CASSLHWGTEAFF. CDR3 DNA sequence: TGTGCCAGCAGTTTACATTGGGGCACTGAAGCTTTCTTT.

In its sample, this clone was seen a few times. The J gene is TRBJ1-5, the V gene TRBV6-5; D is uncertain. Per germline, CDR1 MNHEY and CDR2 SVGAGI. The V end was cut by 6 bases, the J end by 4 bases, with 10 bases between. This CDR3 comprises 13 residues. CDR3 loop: CASRLGGNQPQHF. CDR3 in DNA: TGTGCCAGCAGACTCGGTGGGAATCAGCCCCAGCATTTT.

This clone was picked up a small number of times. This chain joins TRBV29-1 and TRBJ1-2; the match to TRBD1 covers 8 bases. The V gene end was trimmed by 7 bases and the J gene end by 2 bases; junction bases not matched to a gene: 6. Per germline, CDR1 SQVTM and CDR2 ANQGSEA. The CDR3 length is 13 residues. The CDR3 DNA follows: TGCAGCGCTCGACAGGGGTTGAACTATGGCTACACCTTC. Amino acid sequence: CSARQGLNYGYTF.

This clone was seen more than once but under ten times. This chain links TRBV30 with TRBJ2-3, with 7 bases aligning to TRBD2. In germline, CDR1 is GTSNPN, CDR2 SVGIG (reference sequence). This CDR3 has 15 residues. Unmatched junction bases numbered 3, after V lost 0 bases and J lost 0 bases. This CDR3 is CAWSVSSGSTDTQYF. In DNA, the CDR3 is TGTGCCTGGAGTGTTTCTAGCGGAAGCACAGATACGCAGTATTTT.

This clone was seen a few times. The DNA of the CDR3 is TGTGCCAGCTGGGCAGGGGGAAAGAACTACGAGCAGTACTTC. Protein: CASWAGGKNYEQYF. The rearrangement uses TRBV6-5 and TRBJ2-7; TRBD1 matches 7 bases. CDR1 and CDR2 from the germline V gene are MNHEY and SVGAGI. The V and J ends lost 8 bases and 3 bases, in that order; junction bases with no gene match: 10. There are 14 residues in the CDR3.